This T cell receptor beta chain was identified in a study of blood T cell repertoires in COVID-19. Study-wide background: Sites in the United States, Italy and Spain provided acute and convalescent COVID-19 samples. T cells, B-cell-depleted T cells, or PBMCs provided the cDNA or gDNA that served as material.

The V gene's germline CDR1 is SGHNT and CDR2 YYREEE (reference sequence). The ends lost 4 bases at V and 2 bases at J; junction bases unmatched: 7. CDR3 length equals 15 residues. As handled by the study authors: Amplification of reference gene primers provided the estimated nucleated cell counts. Method: immunoSEQ multiplex PCR; TCRdb's copy keeps in-frame clones and lacks some. Clonal size and the V and J genes are those of that table, whereas D and trimming came from the DNA. The repertoire holds some 48,000 clones, with about 83% as singletons. The V and J genes are TRBV5-4 and TRBJ1-2, with TRBD1 matching over 8 bases. The source is a human donor in a cohort sampled during active COVID-19. Sequencing used peripheral blood. CDR3 sequence: CASSRNRGWNYGYTF. In nucleotides, the CDR3 is TGTGCCAGCAGCAGAAACAGGGGGTGGAACTATGGCTACACCTTC.